The 8 T cell receptor beta chains given below trace back to one sample, sequenced in a study. TCRdb called the 5' RACE reads again in MiXCR, with one record for every CDR3 protein. The sample comprises just under 65,000 distinct CDR3 sequences, 20% to 25% of which are singletons, and approximately 3% rests with the top ten. The material sequenced was memory CD4+ T cells sorted from a lymph node. Noted subset: memory CD4+ T cells, CD4+CD45RO+CD25-. Receptors originate from a female donor with breast cancer.

This clonotype appeared many times. V usage is TRBV6-5 and J usage is TRBJ1-2, with D perhaps TRBD1 (6 bases). Germline CDR1 is MNHEY and CDR2 is SVGAGI. Trimming took 8 bases from V and 5 from J, leaving 15 bases between them. The CDR3 has 13 amino acids. The CDR3 loop is CASRQQGRYGYTF. The CDR3 DNA reads as TGTGCCAGCCGACAACAGGGCCGGTATGGCTACACCTTC.

This rearrangement joins TRBV29-1 to TRBJ1-1; D not certain. This CDR3 is 14 amino acids long. V lost 5 bases to trimming and J lost 0 bases, with 13 bases between them. CDR1 and CDR2 from the germline V gene are SQVTM and ANQGSEA. CDR3 coding DNA: TGCAGCGTTCGGGGATTTGGGATGAACACTGAAGCTTTCTTT. Translating it yields CSVRGFGMNTEAFF.

This chain links TRBV20-1 with TRBJ2-7; 7 nucleotides match TRBD2. The CDR3 length is 13 residues. Trimming removed 5 bases from V and 0 bases from J; junction bases left unmatched: 4. The germline CDR1 and CDR2 sequences are DFQATT and SNEGSKA (reference sequence). CDR3 nucleotides: TGCAGTGCTTCGCGCGGGAGCTCCTACGAGCAGTACTTC. Residues: CSASRGSSYEQYF.

As for this clonotype: No conserved phenylalanine or tryptophan is present at the end of the CDR3, so a read error is the likely explanation. The chain uses TRBV7-9 and TRBJ1-4, with D unclear. The CDR3 length is 13 residues. Trimming left V 5 bases short and J 5 bases short, with 9 bases between. The germline CDR1 and CDR2 sequences are SEHNR and FQNEAQ (reference sequence). In DNA form, the CDR3 reads TGTGCCAGCAGCCGCGGAAGCAATGAAAAACTGTTTGTT. It encodes CASSRGSNEKLFV.

About this clonotype itself: Possible read error: a much larger clone is one base away. This rearrangement joins TRBV5-1 to TRBJ1-6, with 7 bases fitting TRBD1. CDR1 and CDR2 from the germline V gene are SGHRS and YFSETQ. The CDR3 runs 15 residues. Here the CDR3 reads CASSRAGQRYSPHHF. Written as DNA, the CDR3 is TGCGCCAGCAGCCGAGCGGGACAGCGGTATTCACCCCACCACTTT.

This clonotype was counted ten times or more. A read error may produce the germline difference seen at one junction end. J is TRBJ2-7 and V is TRBV7-7, with D maybe TRBD1 (6 bases). The CDR3 runs to 14 residues. CDR1 and CDR2 (germline): SSHAT, FNYEAQ (reference sequence). As DNA, the CDR3 is TGTGCTAGCAGCTTAGACAGGAACTCCTACGAGCAGTACTTC. It encodes CASSLDRNSYEQYF.

This clonotype was detected a few times. The V call is TRBV5-1, the J call TRBJ2-1; possibly TRBD2 for D (6 bases). Germline CDR1 SGHRS, CDR2 YFSETQ. V shed 0 bases and J shed 12 bases, with 10 bases lying between them. This CDR3 has 12 amino acids. CDR3 nucleotide sequence: TGCGCCAGCAGCTTGGAAGGACTACCGCAGTTCTTC. It yields the protein CASSLEGLPQFF.

This clonotype was seen ten or more times. The chain carries TRBV6-6 and TRBJ1-5; D is undetermined. The V end lost 2 bases, the J end lost 2 bases, and 4 bases lay between the germline ends. Germline CDR1 MNHNY, CDR2 SVGAGI (reference sequence). The CDR3 has 13 residues. CDR3 DNA sequence: TGTGCCAGCAGTTACAGGGGCAATCAGCCCCAGCATTTT. Protein sequence: CASSYRGNQPQHF.